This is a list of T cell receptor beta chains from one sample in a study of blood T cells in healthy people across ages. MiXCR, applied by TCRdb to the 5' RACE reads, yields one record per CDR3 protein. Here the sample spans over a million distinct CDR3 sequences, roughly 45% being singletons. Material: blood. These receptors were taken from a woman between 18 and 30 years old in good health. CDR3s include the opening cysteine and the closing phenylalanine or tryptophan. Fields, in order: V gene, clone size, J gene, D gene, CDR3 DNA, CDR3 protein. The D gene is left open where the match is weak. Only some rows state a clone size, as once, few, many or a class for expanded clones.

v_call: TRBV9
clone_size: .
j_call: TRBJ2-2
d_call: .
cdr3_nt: TGTGCCAGCAGCGTAGACAGCCCGAACACCGGGGAGCTGTTTTTT
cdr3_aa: CASSVDSPNTGELFF

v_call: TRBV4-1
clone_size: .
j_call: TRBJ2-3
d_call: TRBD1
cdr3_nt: TGCGCCAGCAGCCAAATCCAGGGGGCAGGCAGCGATACGCAGTATTTT
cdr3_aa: CASSQIQGAGSDTQYF

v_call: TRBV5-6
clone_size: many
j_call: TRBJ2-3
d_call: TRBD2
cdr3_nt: TGTGCCAGCAGCTTGCGACCTAATAGCGTGGGGGGGACAGATACGCAGTATTTT
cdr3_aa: CASSLRPNSVGGTDTQYF

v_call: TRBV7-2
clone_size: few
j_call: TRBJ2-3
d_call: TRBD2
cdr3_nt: TGTGCCAGCAGCCGAGGGAAACTAGCGGGAGTTGTAGATACGCAGTATTTT
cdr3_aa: CASSRGKLAGVVDTQYF

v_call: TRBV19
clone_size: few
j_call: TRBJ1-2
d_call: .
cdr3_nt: TGTGCCAGTAACCCACTAGGGGGAATCCGAAATGGCTACACCTTC
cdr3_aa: CASNPLGGIRNGYTF

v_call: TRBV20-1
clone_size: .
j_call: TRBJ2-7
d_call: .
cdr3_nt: TGCAGTGCGCAACCTCAGGGGTCCGCCTACGAGCAGTACTTC
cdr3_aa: CSAQPQGSAYEQYF

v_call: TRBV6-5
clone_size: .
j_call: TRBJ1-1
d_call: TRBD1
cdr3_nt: TGTGCCAGCAGTGGGGACAGGGTGCGGGCTTTCTTT
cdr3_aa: CASSGDRVRAFF

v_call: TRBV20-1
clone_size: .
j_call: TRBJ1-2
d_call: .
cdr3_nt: TGCAGTGCCAGTTTGGGGCACTATGGCTACACCTTC
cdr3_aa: CSASLGHYGYTF

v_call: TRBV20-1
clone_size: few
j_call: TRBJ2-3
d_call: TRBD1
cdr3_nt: TGCAGTGCTAGAGTTCCGACAGGGCCGCAGTATTTT
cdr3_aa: CSARVPTGPQYF

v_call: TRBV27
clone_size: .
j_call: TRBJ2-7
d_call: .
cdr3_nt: TGTGCCAGCGCTTCTCTAGGACAGCCCAACTACGAGCAGTACTTC
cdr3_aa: CASASLGQPNYEQYF

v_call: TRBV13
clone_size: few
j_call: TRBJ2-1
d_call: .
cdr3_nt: TGTGCCAGCAGCTTAAGGGTGGGGGGTCTTTACAATGAGCAGTTCTTC
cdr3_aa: CASSLRVGGLYNEQFF

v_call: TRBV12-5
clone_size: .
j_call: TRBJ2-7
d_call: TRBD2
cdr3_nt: TGTGCTAGTGGCTCCAGCGGGGCGAGGGAGCAGTACTTC
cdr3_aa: CASGSSGAREQYF

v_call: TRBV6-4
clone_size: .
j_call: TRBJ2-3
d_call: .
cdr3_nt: TGTGCCAGCAGTGACACCGGGACCCTTATTAGCACAGATACGCAGTATTTT
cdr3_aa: CASSDTGTLISTDTQYF

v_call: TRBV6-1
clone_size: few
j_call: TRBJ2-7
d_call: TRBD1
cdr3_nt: TGTGCCAGCAGTGAAATAGGACAGGGAGCTGTTCTAAACGAGCAGTACTTC
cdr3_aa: CASSEIGQGAVLNEQYF

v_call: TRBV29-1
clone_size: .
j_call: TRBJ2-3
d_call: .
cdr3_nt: TGCAGCGTATGGGACGGGAACACAGATACGCAGTATTTT
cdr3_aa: CSVWDGNTDTQYF

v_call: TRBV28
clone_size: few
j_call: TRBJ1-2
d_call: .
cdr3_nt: TGTGCCATCGGGGGAGCTAACTATGGCTACACCTTC
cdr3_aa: CAIGGANYGYTF

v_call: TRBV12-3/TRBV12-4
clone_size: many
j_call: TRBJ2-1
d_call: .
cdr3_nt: TGTGCCAGCAGTTTAGAGGGTTCCAATGAGCAGTTCTTC
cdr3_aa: CASSLEGSNEQFF

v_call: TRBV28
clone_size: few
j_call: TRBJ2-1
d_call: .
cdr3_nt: TGTGCCAGCAGTTTCGGGGCGGCCCACTACAATGAGCAGTTCTTC
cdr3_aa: CASSFGAAHYNEQFF

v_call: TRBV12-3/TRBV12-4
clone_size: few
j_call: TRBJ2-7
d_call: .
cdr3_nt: TGTGCCAGCAGTTTCGCCGACCCCTACGAGCAGTACTTC
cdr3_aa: CASSFADPYEQYF

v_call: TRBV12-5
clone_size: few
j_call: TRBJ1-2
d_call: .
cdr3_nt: TGTGCTAGTGGACCGGGGGGGTACTATGGCTACACCTTC
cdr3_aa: CASGPGGYYGYTF

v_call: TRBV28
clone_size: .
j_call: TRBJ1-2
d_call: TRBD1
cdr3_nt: TGTGCCAGCAGCCGCCCCGGGACAGGGGCCTATGGCTACACCTTC
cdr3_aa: CASSRPGTGAYGYTF

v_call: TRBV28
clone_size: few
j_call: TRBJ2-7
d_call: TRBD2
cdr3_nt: TGTGCCAGCAGTGGGACTAGCGGAATCTACGAGCAGTACTTC
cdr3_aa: CASSGTSGIYEQYF

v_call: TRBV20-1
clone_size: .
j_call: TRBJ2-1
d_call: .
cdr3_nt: TGCAGTGCCATAACAGTGGAAAGCTCCTACAATGAGCAGTTCTTC
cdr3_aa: CSAITVESSYNEQFF

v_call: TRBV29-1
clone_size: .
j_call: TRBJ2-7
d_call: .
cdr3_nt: TGCAGCGTTGAATCCCTGGGCTCCTACGAGCAGTACTTC
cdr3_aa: CSVESLGSYEQYF

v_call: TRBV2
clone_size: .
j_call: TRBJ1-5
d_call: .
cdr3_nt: TGTGCCAGCAGTGAAGACGGACCTTGGCATTTT
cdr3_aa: CASSEDGPWHF

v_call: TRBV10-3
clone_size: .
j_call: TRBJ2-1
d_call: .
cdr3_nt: TGTGCCATCGGTGGGGGTTGGAATGAGCAGTTCTTC
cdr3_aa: CAIGGGWNEQFF

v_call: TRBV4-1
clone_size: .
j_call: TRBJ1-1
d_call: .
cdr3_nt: TGCGCCAGCAGCCAAGGTCCGGGGATGAACACTGAAGCTTTCTTT
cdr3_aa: CASSQGPGMNTEAFF

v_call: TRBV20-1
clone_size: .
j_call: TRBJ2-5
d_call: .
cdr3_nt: TGCAGTGCTAGCCAGGCGGGGGCTCAAGAGACCCAGTACTTC
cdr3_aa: CSASQAGAQETQYF

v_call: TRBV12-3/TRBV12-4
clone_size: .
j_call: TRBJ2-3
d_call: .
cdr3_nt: TGTGCCAGCACTACCGGGGGAGTCGGCACAGATACGCAGTATTTT
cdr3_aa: CASTTGGVGTDTQYF

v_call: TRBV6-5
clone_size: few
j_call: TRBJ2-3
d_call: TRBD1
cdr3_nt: TGTGCCAGCAGCTTCCGGGACAGGGGGCGTAATACGCAGTATTTT
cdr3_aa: CASSFRDRGRNTQYF

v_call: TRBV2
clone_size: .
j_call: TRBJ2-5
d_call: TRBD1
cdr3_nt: TGTGCCAGCGACCATACCTATACAGGGGGCGGCGAAGAGACCCAGTACTTC
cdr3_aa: CASDHTYTGGGEETQYF

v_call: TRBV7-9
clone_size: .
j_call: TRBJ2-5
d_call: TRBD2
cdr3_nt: TGCGCCAGCAGCTCGGGGACTAGCGGGGGACAAGAGACCCAGTACTTC
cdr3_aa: CASSSGTSGGQETQYF

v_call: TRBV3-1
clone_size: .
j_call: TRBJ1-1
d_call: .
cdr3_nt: TGTGCCAGCAGCCCTTGGGCAGGACAGAACACTGAAGCTTTCTTT
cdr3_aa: CASSPWAGQNTEAFF

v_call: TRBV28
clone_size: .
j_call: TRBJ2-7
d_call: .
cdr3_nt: TGTGCCAGCAGTTTAGTCAGAGGGGCCATCTACGAGCAGTACTTC
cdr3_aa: CASSLVRGAIYEQYF

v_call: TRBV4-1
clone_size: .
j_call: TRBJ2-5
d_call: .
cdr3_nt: TGCGCCAGCAGCCAAGCCGAGGGGGTTAAGGGGACCCAGTACTTC
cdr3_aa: CASSQAEGVKGTQYF

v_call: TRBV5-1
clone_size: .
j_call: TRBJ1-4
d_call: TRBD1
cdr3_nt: TGCGTTAGCAGCTTCGGACAGGGTAATGAAAAACTGTTTTTT
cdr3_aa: CVSSFGQGNEKLFF

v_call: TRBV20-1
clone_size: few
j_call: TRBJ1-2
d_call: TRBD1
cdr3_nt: TGCAGTGCCCCGGACAGGTTCCCCTATGGCTACACCTTC
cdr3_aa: CSAPDRFPYGYTF

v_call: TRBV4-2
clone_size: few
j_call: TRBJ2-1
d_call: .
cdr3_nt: TGTGCCAGCAGCCACCAGGGCGTCCCCGAGGGGGAGCAGTTCTTC
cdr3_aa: CASSHQGVPEGEQFF

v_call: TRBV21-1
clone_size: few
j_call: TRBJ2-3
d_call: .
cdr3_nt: TGTGCCAGCAGCAAAGAGGACGGGGGGGCATACGATACGCAGTATTTT
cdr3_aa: CASSKEDGGAYDTQYF

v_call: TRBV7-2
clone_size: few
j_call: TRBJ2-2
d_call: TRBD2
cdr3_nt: TGTGCCAGCAGACCCGGGACTAGTGGCACCGGGGAGCTGTTTTTT
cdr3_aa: CASRPGTSGTGELFF

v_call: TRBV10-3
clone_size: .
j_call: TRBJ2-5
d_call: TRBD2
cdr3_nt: TGTGCCATCAGAGATAGCGGGAGGAATGAGCAGTACTTC
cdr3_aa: CAIRDSGRNEQYF

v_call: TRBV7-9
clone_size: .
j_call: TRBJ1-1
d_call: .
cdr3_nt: TGTGCCAGCAGCTTAGCGGTGACGGCTGAAGCTTTCTTT
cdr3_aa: CASSLAVTAEAFF

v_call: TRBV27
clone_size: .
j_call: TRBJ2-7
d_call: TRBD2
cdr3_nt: TGTGCCAGCTCCGAGGGCCGCGGGCAGGGACTAACCTACGAGCAGTACTTC
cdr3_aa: CASSEGRGQGLTYEQYF

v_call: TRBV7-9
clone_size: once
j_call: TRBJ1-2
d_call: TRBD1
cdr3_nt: TGTCCCAGCAGCTTACAGGGGGCTGATAACTATGGCTACACCTTC
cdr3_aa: CPSSLQGADNYGYTF

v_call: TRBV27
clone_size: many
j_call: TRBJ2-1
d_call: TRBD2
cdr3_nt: TGTGCCAGCAGTACGGGACTAGCGGGGATAAATGAGCAGTTCTTC
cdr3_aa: CASSTGLAGINEQFF

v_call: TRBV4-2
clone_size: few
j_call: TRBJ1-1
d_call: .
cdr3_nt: TGTGCCAGCAGCCAAAAGATTGGACAGAACACTGAAGCTTTCTTT
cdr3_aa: CASSQKIGQNTEAFF

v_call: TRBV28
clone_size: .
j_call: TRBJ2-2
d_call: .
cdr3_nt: TGTGCCAGCAGTCCGGGGGGCCAGAACACCGGGGAGCTGTTTTTT
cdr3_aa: CASSPGGQNTGELFF

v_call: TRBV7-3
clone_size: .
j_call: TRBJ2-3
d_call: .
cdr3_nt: TGTGCCAGCAGCTTAACTGGTAGCGCGGGTAGCACAGATACGCAGTATTTT
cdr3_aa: CASSLTGSAGSTDTQYF

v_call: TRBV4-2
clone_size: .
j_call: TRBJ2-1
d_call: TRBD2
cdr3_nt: TGTGCCAGCAGCCAAGCGGGGGGGGCAAACAATGAGCAGTTCTTC
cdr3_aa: CASSQAGGANNEQFF

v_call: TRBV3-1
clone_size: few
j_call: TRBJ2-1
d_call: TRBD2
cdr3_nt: TGTGCCAGCAGTCCTCCGGGACTAGAAGGGTTCAATGAGCAGTTCTTC
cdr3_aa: CASSPPGLEGFNEQFF

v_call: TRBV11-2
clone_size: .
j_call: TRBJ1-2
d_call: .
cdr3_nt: TGTGCCAGCAACTTAGTCCCAGGGGCTAACTATGGCTACACCTTC
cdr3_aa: CASNLVPGANYGYTF

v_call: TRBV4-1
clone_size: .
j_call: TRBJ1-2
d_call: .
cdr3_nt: TGCGCCAGCAGCCAAGAAGTAGCCGGGACCCTCGCTAACTATGGCTACACCTTC
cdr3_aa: CASSQEVAGTLANYGYTF

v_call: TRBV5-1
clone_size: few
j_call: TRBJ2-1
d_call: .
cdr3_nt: TGCGCCAGCAGCTGGGACACCCTGCAGTTCTTC
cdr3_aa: CASSWDTLQFF

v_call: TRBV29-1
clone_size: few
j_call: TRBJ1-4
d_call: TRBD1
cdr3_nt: TGCAGCGTGCGGAGGGGACAGGGTAATGAAAAACTGTTTTTT
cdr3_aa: CSVRRGQGNEKLFF

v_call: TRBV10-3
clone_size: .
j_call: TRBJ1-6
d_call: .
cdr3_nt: TGTGCCATCAGTGGGGCACAGGTCGTCGGGGATTCACCCCTCCACTTT
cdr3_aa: CAISGAQVVGDSPLHF

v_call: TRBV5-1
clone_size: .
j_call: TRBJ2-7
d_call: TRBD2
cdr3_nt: TGCGCCAGCACGGGGGGAGACGAGCAGTACTTC
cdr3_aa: CASTGGDEQYF

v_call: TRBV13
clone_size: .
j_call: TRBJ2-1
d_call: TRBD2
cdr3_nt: TGTGCCAGCAGCTTACAACCCACGACTAGCGGGGGGGAGCAGTTCTTC
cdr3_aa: CASSLQPTTSGGEQFF

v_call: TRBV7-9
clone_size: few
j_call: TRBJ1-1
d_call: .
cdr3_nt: TGTGCCAGCAGCTCGGGGGATCCTGAAGCTTTCTTT
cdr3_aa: CASSSGDPEAFF

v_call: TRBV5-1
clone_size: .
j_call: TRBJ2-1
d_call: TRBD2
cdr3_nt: TGCGCCAGCAGCATGGGACTAGCCGGCAATGAGCAGTTCTTC
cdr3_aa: CASSMGLAGNEQFF